This note documents a single T cell receptor (beta chain) sequence. This clonotype has a handful of counts. No antigen is known for it. The sample holds no much larger clone one base away, and base qualities are not on file. For CDR1 and CDR2, the germline V gene lists MDHEN and SYDVKM. The CDR3 goes from the cysteine to the phenylalanine over 15 residues. Only the CDR3 part of the read is kept: 45 bases, read in frame from the first base. The germline ends are 18 bases apart after V is trimmed by 5 bases and J by 7 bases. The entry originates in a study of CD8 T cells in ankylosing spondylitis (dated by TCRdb to the late 2010s). Study-wide context: T cell receptor beta repertoires were profiled in healthy donors and ankylosing spondylitis patients so that disease-linked TCR variants could be found. The whole study cohort included 90 to 120 healthy donors and over 20 ankylosing spondylitis patients. Peripheral blood was sampled, and synovial fluid was also collected from ankylosing spondylitis patients.

Overall study outcomes, separate from this receptor: Blood from ankylosing spondylitis patients appeared to be characterized by a TCR beta motif composed of under 10 highly homologous amino acid variants. Some motif variants were previously reported in synovial fluid and blood of reactive arthritis patients, suggesting common disease-initiation mechanisms. A CD8+ phenotype was shown by the disease-linked clones, which were found at relatively low frequencies in peripheral blood. The disease-linked clones were reported to be significantly enriched in matched synovial fluid samples from ankylosing spondylitis patients.

TCRdb shows the sequencer as Illumina HiSeq 2500. Quantitative 5'-RACE with molecular barcodes was the method used to prepare the TCR beta libraries. For the original study's pipeline: To identify disease-linked TCR variants, a new computational method was used, one built on a probabilistic model of VDJ rearrangement. The public sequencing data were trimmed at Q25 with fastp and processed into clonotypes with MiXCR by TCRdb, which kept only in-frame beta chains. Duplicate CDR3 protein sequences are folded into a single record with the most common DNA and genes. The V and J calls reflect TCRdb's pipeline rather than the authors' work. The sample contains some 270,000 distinct CDR3 sequences, 18% of them found a single time. The top ten hold about a third of the sample.

The receptor's source is a male donor with ankylosing spondylitis or in good health (not recorded which). Sequencing input: blood, either unsorted or a sorted T cell fraction (not recorded which). The sequence links TRBV28 to TRBJ1-5; the best D guess is TRBD1, with 5 bases matching. The CDR3 protein: CASSAQGPLPQPQHF. DNA sequence: TGTGCCAGCAGTGCCCAGGGCCCCCTCCCACAGCCCCAGCATTTT.